Each of the 32 T cell receptor beta chains below was sequenced from the same sample in a study of cytomegalovirus exposure and HLA in healthy donors. Libraries were prepared by immunoSEQ multiplex PCR; TCRdb keeps only in-frame clonotypes and omits some of them. The sample has approximately 260,000 clones; about 86% are singletons. The sequencing input was PBMCs. Receptor source: a woman in her thirties in good health and CMV-seropositive.

This chain links TRBV6-1 with TRBJ2-1; D may be TRBD2 (5 bases). V was clipped by 7 bases and J by 6 bases, with 16 bases between them. CDR1 and CDR2 from the germline V gene are MNHNS and SASEGT. CDR3 length: 14 residues. CDR3 coding DNA: TGTGCCAGCACCCGGGGTTTAACCGGCAATGAGCAGTTCTTC. As protein: CASTRGLTGNEQFF.

This sequence joins TRBV7-9 and TRBJ2-2, with TRBD2 matching 7 bases. Germline-derived CDR1 and CDR2 are SEHNR and FQNEAQ (reference sequence). This CDR3 region has 16 residues. Trimming removed 1 base from V and 1 base from J; junction bases left unmatched: 3. The CDR3: CASSLGLAVNTGELFF. The CDR3 DNA reads TGTGCCAGCAGCTTAGGGCTAGCGGTGAACACCGGGGAGCTGTTTTTT.

The V and J genes are TRBV11-2 and TRBJ1-5; D gene unclear. The germline V gene has CDR1 SGHAT and CDR2 FQNNGV. CDR3 size: 13 residues. V was cut by 0 bases and J by 7 bases, with 7 bases left in between. The CDR3, as DNA: TGTGCCAGCAGCTTAGATCGAGGGCAGCCCCAGCATTTT. It is translated as CASSLDRGQPQHF.

As DNA, the CDR3 is TGTGCCAGCACCCTTGGCGGGAACTACAATGAGCAGTTCTTC. As protein: CASTLGGNYNEQFF. The chain uses TRBV5-6 and TRBJ2-1; TRBD2 is a possible D gene (6 bases). CDR1 is SGHDT, CDR2 YYEEEE, per germline. The CDR3 has 14 residues. Deletions cut 6 bases from V and 3 bases from J, with 13 bases between.

The chain links TRBV27 to TRBJ2-5; 8 bases map to TRBD1. V shed 6 bases, J shed 4 bases, and the junction held 4 bases outside the gene matches. This CDR3 has 13 amino acids. Germline V CDR1 and CDR2: MNHEY, SMNVEV (reference sequence). The CDR3 nucleotides are TGTGCCAGCAGGGTCAGGGGGCGAGAGACCCAGTACTTC. This codes for CASRVRGRETQYF.

This chain connects TRBV19 to TRBJ2-7, with 7 bases fitting TRBD1. This CDR3 has 14 residues. Germline V gives CDR1 LNHDA, CDR2 SQIVND (reference sequence). V dropped 1 base and J dropped 5; count of bases not matched to a gene: 5. The CDR3 DNA follows: TGTGCCAGTAGTATAGGGGAACAGGGGAACGAGCAGTACTTC. It is translated as CASSIGEQGNEQYF.

V gene TRBV7-3 combines with J gene TRBJ2-1, with 7 bases fitting TRBD2. CDR1 is SGHTA, CDR2 FQGTGA, per germline. The CDR3 is 14 residues long. After removal of 5 bases from V and 4 bases from J, the junction contained 5 bases not matched to a gene. CDR3 DNA: TGTGCCAGCAGCCGAGCGGGGCGTTACAATGAGCAGTTCTTC. It yields the protein CASSRAGRYNEQFF.

This clone was counted only a few times. The chain uses TRBV7-2 and TRBJ1-5; possibly TRBD1 for D (6 bases). Germline V CDR1 and CDR2: SGHTA, FQGNSA. This CDR3 comprises 13 residues. V gave up 8 bases and J gave up 5 bases, with 13 bases separating them. The CDR3 spells CASGDQGYQPQHF. CDR3 sequence (DNA): TGTGCCAGCGGTGACCAGGGGTATCAGCCCCAGCATTTT.

V is TRBV4-1 and J is TRBJ1-4; D gene unclear. V shed 7 bases and J shed 1 base, with 13 bases lying between them. CDR3 length: 15 residues. Germline CDR1 reads MGHRA; CDR2 reads YSYEKL. As DNA, the CDR3 is TGCGCCAGCACCTCCCCGGGAGAAACTAATGAAAAACTGTTTTTT. As protein: CASTSPGETNEKLFF.

V gene TRBV7-2 combines with J gene TRBJ2-7, with a weak D call TRBD1 (6 bases). Trimming took off 5 bases at V and 5 bases at J, with 10 bases between the two ends. The CDR3 loop spans 12 amino acids. CDR1 is SGHTA and CDR2 is FQGNSA in the germline V gene. The DNA for the CDR3 is TGTGCCAGCAGCGACAGGTTCAACGAGCAGTACTTC. Protein: CASSDRFNEQYF.

V is TRBV19 and J is TRBJ2-7, with a tentative D call TRBD2 (5 bases). The CDR3 totals 13 residues. Germline lookup yields CDR1 LNHDA and CDR2 SQIVND (reference sequence). V was cut by 3 bases and J by 4 bases, with 10 bases left in between. This CDR3 is CASSISPGYEQYF. The CDR3 DNA reads as TGTGCCAGTAGTATTAGCCCGGGGTACGAGCAGTACTTC.

This clone was seen just once. This chain links TRBV27 with TRBJ2-4, with TRBD2 matching over 13 bases. V trimming: 2 bases; J trimming: 7 bases; junction bases outside the gene matches: 5. The CDR3 is 16 residues long. Germline CDR1 reads MNHEY; CDR2 reads SMNVEV (reference sequence). CDR3 loop: CASSLTSGRAVNIQYF. The CDR3 nucleotides read TGTGCCAGCAGTTTAACTAGCGGGAGGGCAGTCAACATTCAGTACTTC.

This clone is a singleton in its sample. The CDR3 region has the DNA TGTGCCAGCAGCTTTTCCGGGAGGGCCTTGAATGAGCAGTTCTTC. This sequence encodes CASSFSGRALNEQFF. The genes are TRBV7-6 and TRBJ2-1, with TRBD2 matching over 8 bases. Germline V gene lookup returns CDR1 SGHVS and CDR2 FNYEAQ. Trimming cost V 3 bases and J 7 bases; bases outside gene matches: 8. The CDR3 extends over 15 amino acids.

V gene TRBV18 combines with J gene TRBJ1-2; 7 nucleotides agree with TRBD1. Germline-derived CDR1 and CDR2 are KGHSH and LQKENI. V shed 3 bases, J shed 4 bases, and the junction held 5 bases outside the gene matches. The CDR3 runs 14 residues. CDR3 sequence reads: CASSPGTAPYGYTF. Here the CDR3 DNA reads TGTGCCAGCTCACCCGGGACAGCCCCCTATGGCTACACCTTC.

The V gene is TRBV7-7, the J gene TRBJ2-1, with D uncertain. The V gene's germline CDR1 is SSHAT and CDR2 FNYEAQ (reference sequence). The CDR3 has 13 amino acids. V gave up 5 bases and J gave up 6 bases, with 11 bases separating them. The CDR3 loop reads CASSPSTFNEQFF. CDR3 coding DNA: TGTGCCAGCAGCCCCTCTACCTTCAATGAGCAGTTCTTC.

The chain has TRBV28 and TRBJ2-4, with 7 bases identical to TRBD2. V lost 2 bases, J lost 0 bases, and 13 bases stayed unmatched. Per germline, CDR1 MDHEN and CDR2 SYDVKM. The CDR3 runs to 19 residues. In DNA form, the CDR3 reads TGTGCCAGCAGTTTACCGATTGGGCGGGAGCCCCTAGCCAAAAACATTCAGTACTTC. Amino acid sequence: CASSLPIGREPLAKNIQYF.

The chain carries TRBV7-6 and TRBJ2-7, with 9 bases aligning to TRBD1. This CDR3 comprises 17 residues. The V gene end was trimmed by 1 base and the J gene end by 3 bases; junction bases not matched to a gene: 10. Germline lookup yields CDR1 SGHVS and CDR2 FNYEAQ. CDR3 residues: CASSLDPDGTGSYEQYF. As DNA, the CDR3 is TGTGCCAGCAGCTTAGACCCAGACGGGACAGGGAGCTACGAGCAGTACTTC.

The genes are TRBV28 and TRBJ1-5; TRBD1 aligns across 10 bases. Germline CDR1 reads MDHEN; CDR2 reads SYDVKM. J lost 4 bases, V lost 2 bases, and 2 bases had no gene match. This CDR3 has 15 amino acids. CDR3 nucleotides: TGTGCCAGCAGTTTAGAGGGACAGGGGAATCAGCCCCAGCATTTT. This translates into CASSLEGQGNQPQHF.

This sequence joins TRBV5-1 and TRBJ2-7; 12 bases line up with TRBD2. CDR1 and CDR2 from the germline V gene are SGHRS and YFSETQ. V shed 2 bases, J shed 4 bases, and the junction held 10 bases outside the gene matches. CDR3 length: 17 residues. CDR3 nucleotides: TGCGCCAGCAGCTTCTCAACTCAGACTAGCGGGAGTTACGAGCAGTACTTC. Translation gives CASSFSTQTSGSYEQYF.

This chain links TRBV30 with TRBJ1-2; tentative D call: TRBD1 (6 bases). There are 10 residues in the CDR3. V lost 5 bases, J lost 5 bases, and 6 bases lay in between. CDR1 is GTSNPN, CDR2 SVGIG, per germline (reference sequence). CDR3 sequence: CAWGQYGYTF. CDR3 sequence (DNA): TGTGCCTGGGGACAGTATGGCTACACCTTC.

V is TRBV10-3 and J is TRBJ1-1; D unresolved. The CDR3 has 16 residues. Germline-derived CDR1 and CDR2 are ENHRY and SYGVKD. The V end was cut by 0 bases, the J end by 4 bases, with 15 bases between. The CDR3 DNA follows: TGTGCCATCAGTGAGTCGAAAATGAACAGCCTCACTGAAGCTTTCTTT. It is translated as CAISESKMNSLTEAFF.

The rearrangement links TRBV4-1 to TRBJ2-2, with 10 bases aligning to TRBD2. V trimming: 9 bases; J trimming: 1 base; junction bases outside the gene matches: 11. This CDR3 region has 17 residues. Germline lookup yields CDR1 MGHRA and CDR2 YSYEKL. The CDR3 nucleotides read TGCGCCAGTCAGAACTGGGGACTAGCGAGGAACACCGGGGAGCTGTTTTTT. Its protein is CASQNWGLARNTGELFF.

The chain uses TRBV6-5 and TRBJ2-1; tentatively, D is TRBD1 (6 bases). The ends were cut back, 6 bases at V and 7 bases at J, with 10 bases in the middle. The CDR3 contains 12 residues. Germline CDR1 and CDR2: MNHEY and SVGAGI. The DNA of the CDR3 is TGTGCCAGCAGCGACAGGACAAATGAGCAGTTCTTC. Protein product: CASSDRTNEQFF.

This clone was seen only once. V gene TRBV9 combines with J gene TRBJ1-2; the D gene is possibly TRBD1 (6 bases). The CDR3 has 14 residues. The germline gives CDR1 SGDLS, CDR2 YYNGEE. The V end was cut by 3 bases, the J end by 8 bases, with 17 bases between. CDR3 DNA sequence: TGTGCCAGCAGCGCTCACAGGGAGTATGGAGGCTACACCTTC. It is translated as CASSAHREYGGYTF.

This clone was observed once. The rearrangement links TRBV28 to TRBJ1-1; weak D call: TRBD1 (6 bases). CDR1 and CDR2 from the germline V gene are MDHEN and SYDVKM. The V end lost 6 bases, the J end lost 8 bases, and 13 bases lay between the germline ends. The CDR3 spans 12 residues. Written as DNA, the CDR3 is TGTGCCAGCAGCCGCGCGGGGGGCGAAGCTTTCTTT. Amino acid sequence: CASSRAGGEAFF.

The gene calls are TRBV11-2 and TRBJ2-1, with 11 positions matching TRBD2. This CDR3 has 18 amino acids. The germline gives CDR1 SGHAT, CDR2 FQNNGV. The junction had 9 bases not matched to a gene; V was cut back by 0 bases and J by 5 bases. The CDR3 sequence is CASSLDRGLAGGHNEQFF. The CDR3 DNA sequence: TGTGCCAGCAGCTTAGATCGCGGTCTAGCGGGAGGCCACAATGAGCAGTTCTTC.

V usage is TRBV11-3 and J usage is TRBJ2-6; D possibly corresponds to TRBD1 (6 bases). The CDR3 loop spans 14 amino acids. Looked up from germline, CDR1 is SGHNT and CDR2 is YENEEA. V was clipped by 6 bases and J by 4 bases, with 10 bases between them. For the CDR3, the DNA is TGTGCCAGCAGAGCAGGGGCCGGGGCCAACGTCCTGACTTTC. Residues: CASRAGAGANVLTF.

This chain links TRBV28 with TRBJ2-7; TRBD1 matches at 7 bases. CDR1 and CDR2 (germline): MDHEN, SYDVKM. After removal of 6 bases from V and 2 bases from J, the junction contained 7 bases not matched to a gene. This CDR3 is 14 amino acids long. CDR3 nucleotide sequence: TGTGCCAGCAGATCTACAGGGGAGACCTACGAGCAGTACTTC. Translated: CASRSTGETYEQYF. The entire variable domain, with the rest obtained from reference TRBV28 and TRBJ2-7, is as follows: DVKVTQSSRYLVKRTGEKVFLECVQDMDHENMFWYRQDPGLGLRLIYFSYDVKMKEKGDIPEGYSVSREKKERFSLILESASTNQTSMYLCASRSTGETYEQYFGPGTRLTVT.

V usage is TRBV4-1 and J usage is TRBJ1-5; 9 bases match TRBD1. Trimming at V came to 1 base and at J to 0 bases, leaving 10 bases not matched to a gene. Per the germline V gene, CDR1 is MGHRA and CDR2 is YSYEKL. The CDR3 spans 19 residues. CDR3 nucleotide sequence: TGCGCCAGCAGCCAAGCCGTCGGGACAGGGAAGGATAGCAATCAGCCCCAGCATTTT. Translating it yields CASSQAVGTGKDSNQPQHF.

In its sample, this clone was seen once. The chain combines TRBV2 with TRBJ2-2; 8 bases map to TRBD1. Germline CDR1 reads SNHLY; CDR2 reads FYNNEI. V was clipped by 5 bases and J by 0 bases; unmatched bases: 2. The CDR3 loop spans 15 amino acids. The CDR3 sequence is CASSQDRANTGELFF. CDR3 DNA sequence: TGTGCCAGCAGTCAGGACAGGGCGAACACCGGGGAGCTGTTTTTT.

The chain carries TRBV14 and TRBJ1-2; D uncertain. Deletions cut 4 bases from V and 6 bases from J, with 12 bases between. This CDR3 is 13 amino acids long. The germline gives CDR1 SGHDN, CDR2 FVKESK. The CDR3 bases are TGTGCCAGCAGCCCCCGCGGGCTTGATGGCTACACCTTC. Its translation: CASSPRGLDGYTF.

This sequence joins TRBV28 and TRBJ1-1, with D uncertain. CDR1 and CDR2 from the germline V gene are MDHEN and SYDVKM. Trimming left V 3 bases short and J 6 bases short, with 11 bases between. This CDR3 has 13 amino acids. CDR3 sequence reads: CASSFIGSSEAFF. In DNA form, the CDR3 reads TGTGCCAGCAGTTTCATAGGTAGCTCTGAAGCTTTCTTT.